Each of the 5 T cell receptor beta chains below was sequenced from the same sample in a study of T cells in localized non-small cell lung cancer. Data came from immunoSEQ multiplex PCR; TCRdb stores just in-frame clones and leaves some out. This table has around 28,000 clones, approximately 94% appearing once. The sample here was peripheral blood, taken before any cancer treatment. Source of these receptors: a woman aged 35 to 69 with stage I lung adenocarcinoma.

The gene calls are TRBV10-1 and TRBJ2-1; D call uncertain. The CDR3 runs 12 residues. V was cut by 3 bases and J by 8 bases, with 8 bases left in between. Germline assignment: CDR1 WNHNN and CDR2 SYGVQD (reference sequence). This CDR3 is CASSDRSDEQFF. DNA of the CDR3: TGCGCCAGCAGTGACCGATCCGATGAGCAGTTCTTC.

CDR3 DNA: TGTGCCAGTAGTACCGCCTACACTGAAGCTTTCTTT. As protein: CASSTAYTEAFF. V gene TRBV19 combines with J gene TRBJ1-1; no definite D call. V lost 4 bases and J 3 bases, leaving 6 bases between the germline ends. CDR1 and CDR2 (germline): LNHDA, SQIVND (reference sequence). The CDR3 totals 12 residues.

The chain uses TRBV5-1 and TRBJ2-3; D might be TRBD2 (5 bases). Germline CDR1 and CDR2: SGHRS and YFSETQ. The CDR3 loop spans 16 amino acids. Trimming removed 1 base at V and 2 bases at J, with 14 bases between. CDR3 amino acids: CASSLNLALSTDTQYF. In DNA, the CDR3 is TGCGCCAGCAGCTTGAATCTAGCTCTTTCCACAGATACGCAGTATTTT.

CDR3 DNA: TGTGCCAGCAGCTTGCTGACCGGGACTAGCGGCCTTGAGCAGTTCTTC. It translates to CASSLLTGTSGLEQFF. The chain employs TRBV7-2 and TRBJ2-1, with 11 bases identical to TRBD2. The germline V gene encodes CDR1 SGHTA and CDR2 FQGNSA. Germline trimming cut 3 bases from V and 9 bases from J; bases unmatched to any gene: 10. The CDR3 consists of 16 residues.

The chain uses TRBV5-1 and TRBJ1-1, with D unresolved. Germline CDR1 and CDR2: SGHRS and YFSETQ. This CDR3 is built from 16 residues. The V end lost 0 bases, the J end lost 4 bases, and 16 bases lay between the germline ends. CDR3 coding DNA: TGCGCCAGCAGCTTGGCGATCTTGGGAGGTTCCACTGAAGCTTTCTTT. As protein: CASSLAILGGSTEAFF.